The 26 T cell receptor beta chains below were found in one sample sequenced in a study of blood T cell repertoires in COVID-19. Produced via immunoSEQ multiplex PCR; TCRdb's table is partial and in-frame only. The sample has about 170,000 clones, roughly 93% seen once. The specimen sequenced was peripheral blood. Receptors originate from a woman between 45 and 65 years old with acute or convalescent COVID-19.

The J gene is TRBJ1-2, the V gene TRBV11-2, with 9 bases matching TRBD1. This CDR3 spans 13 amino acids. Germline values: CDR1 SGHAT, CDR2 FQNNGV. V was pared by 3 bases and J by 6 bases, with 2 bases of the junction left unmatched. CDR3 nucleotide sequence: TGTGCCAGCAGCTTCAGGGACAGGGATGGCTACACCTTC. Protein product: CASSFRDRDGYTF.

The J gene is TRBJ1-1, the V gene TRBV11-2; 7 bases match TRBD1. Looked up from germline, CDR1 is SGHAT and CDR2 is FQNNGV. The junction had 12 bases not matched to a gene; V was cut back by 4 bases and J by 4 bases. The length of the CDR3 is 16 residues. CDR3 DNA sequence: TGTGCCAGCAGCTCACCGTGGACAGGAGGGCGCACTGAAGCTTTCTTT. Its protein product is CASSSPWTGGRTEAFF. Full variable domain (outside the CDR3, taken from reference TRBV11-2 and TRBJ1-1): EAGVAQSPRYKIIEKRQSVAFWCNPISGHATLYWYQQILGQGPKLLIQFQNNGVVDDSQLPKDRFSAERLKGVDSTLKIQPAKLEDSAVYLCASSSPWTGGRTEAFFGQGTRLTVV.

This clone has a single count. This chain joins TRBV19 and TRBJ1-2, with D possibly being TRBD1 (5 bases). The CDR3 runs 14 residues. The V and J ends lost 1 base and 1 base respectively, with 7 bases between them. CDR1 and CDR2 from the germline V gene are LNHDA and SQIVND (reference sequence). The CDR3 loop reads CASSIVQGNYGYTF. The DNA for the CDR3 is TGTGCCAGTAGTATAGTGCAGGGTAACTATGGCTACACCTTC.

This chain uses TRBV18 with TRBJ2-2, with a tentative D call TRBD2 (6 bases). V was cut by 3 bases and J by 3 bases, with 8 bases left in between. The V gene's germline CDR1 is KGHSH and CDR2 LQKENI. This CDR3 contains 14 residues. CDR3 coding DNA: TGTGCCAGCTCACCTGGGGACTACACCGGGGAGCTGTTTTTT. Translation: CASSPGDYTGELFF.

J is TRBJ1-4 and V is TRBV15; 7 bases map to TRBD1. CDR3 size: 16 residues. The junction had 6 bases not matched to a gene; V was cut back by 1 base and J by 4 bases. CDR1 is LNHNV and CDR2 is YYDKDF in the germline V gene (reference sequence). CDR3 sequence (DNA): TGTGCCACCAGCAGAGGAACAGGGGTTATTAATGAAAAACTGTTTTTT. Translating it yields CATSRGTGVINEKLFF.

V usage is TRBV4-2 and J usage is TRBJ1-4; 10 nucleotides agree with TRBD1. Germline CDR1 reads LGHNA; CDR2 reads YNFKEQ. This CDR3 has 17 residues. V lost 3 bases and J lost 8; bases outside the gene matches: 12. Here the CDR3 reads CASSQLGTGDAVEKLFF. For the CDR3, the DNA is TGTGCCAGCAGCCAGTTAGGGACAGGGGACGCCGTCGAAAAACTGTTTTTT.

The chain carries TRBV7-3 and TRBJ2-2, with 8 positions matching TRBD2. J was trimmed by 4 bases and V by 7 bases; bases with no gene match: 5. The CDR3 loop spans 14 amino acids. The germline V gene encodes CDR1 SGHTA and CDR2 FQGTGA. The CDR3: CASTNLAGTGELFF. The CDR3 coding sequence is TGTGCCAGCACCAATCTAGCGGGCACCGGGGAGCTGTTTTTT.

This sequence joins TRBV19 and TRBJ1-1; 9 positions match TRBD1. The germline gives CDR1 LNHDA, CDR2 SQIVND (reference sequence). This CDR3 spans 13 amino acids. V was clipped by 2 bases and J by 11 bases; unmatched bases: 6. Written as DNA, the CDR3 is TGTGCCAGTAGTATACGGACAGGGGATAGCGCTTTCTTT. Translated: CASSIRTGDSAFF.

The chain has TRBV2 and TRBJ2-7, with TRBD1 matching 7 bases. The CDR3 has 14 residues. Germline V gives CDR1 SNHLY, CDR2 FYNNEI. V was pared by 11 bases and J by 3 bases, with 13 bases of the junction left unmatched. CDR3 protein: CAVAGGQAYYEQYF. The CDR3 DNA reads TGTGCCGTAGCCGGAGGACAGGCATACTACGAGCAGTACTTC.

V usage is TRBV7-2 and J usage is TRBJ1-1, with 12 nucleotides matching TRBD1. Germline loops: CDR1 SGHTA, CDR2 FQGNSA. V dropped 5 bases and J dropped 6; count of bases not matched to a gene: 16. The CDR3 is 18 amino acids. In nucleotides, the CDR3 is TGTGCCAGCAGCCTCAAACCGGGACAGGGGGCCATAGTTTCTGAAGCTTTCTTT. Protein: CASSLKPGQGAIVSEAFF.

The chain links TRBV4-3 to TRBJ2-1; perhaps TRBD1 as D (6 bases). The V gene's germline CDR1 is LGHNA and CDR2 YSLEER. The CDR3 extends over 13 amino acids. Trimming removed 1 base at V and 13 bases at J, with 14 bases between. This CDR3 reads CASSQGNRVEQFF. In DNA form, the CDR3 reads TGCGCCAGCAGCCAAGGAAACAGGGTGGAACAGTTCTTC.

Written as DNA, the CDR3 is TGTGCCAGCAGCTTAGGATCAGACACCGGGGAGCTGTTTTTT. This encodes CASSLGSDTGELFF. V gene TRBV13 combines with J gene TRBJ2-2; D unclear. CDR1 is PRHDT, CDR2 FYEKMQ, per germline (reference sequence). The CDR3 is 14 amino acids. Between the trimmed V and J ends, which lost 0 bases and 3 bases, there was a span of 5 bases.

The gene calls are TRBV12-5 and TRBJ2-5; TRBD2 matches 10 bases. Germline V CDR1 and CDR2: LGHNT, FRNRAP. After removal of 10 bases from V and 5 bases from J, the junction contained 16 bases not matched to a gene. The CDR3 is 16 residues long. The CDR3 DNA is TGTGCTACCCTCGGGCCCAGCGGGGGGGCCGGGGAGACCCAGTACTTC. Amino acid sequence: CATLGPSGGAGETQYF.

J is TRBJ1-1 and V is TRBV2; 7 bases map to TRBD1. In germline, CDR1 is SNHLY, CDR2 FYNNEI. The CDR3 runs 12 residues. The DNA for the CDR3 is TGTGTTCCAGGGGGGATGAACACTGAAGCTTTCTTT. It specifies CVPGGMNTEAFF.

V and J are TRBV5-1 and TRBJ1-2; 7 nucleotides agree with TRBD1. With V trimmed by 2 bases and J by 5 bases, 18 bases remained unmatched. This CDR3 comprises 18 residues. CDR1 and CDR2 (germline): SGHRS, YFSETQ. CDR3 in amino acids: CASSFRDRDPTPPYGYTF. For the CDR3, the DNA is TGCGCCAGCAGCTTTCGAGACAGGGACCCGACCCCGCCATATGGCTACACCTTC.

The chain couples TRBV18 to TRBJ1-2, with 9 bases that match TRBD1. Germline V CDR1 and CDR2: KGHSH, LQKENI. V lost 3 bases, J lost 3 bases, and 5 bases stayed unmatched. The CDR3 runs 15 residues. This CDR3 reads CASSPQQGAHYGYTF. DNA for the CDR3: TGTGCCAGCTCACCCCAACAGGGGGCCCACTATGGCTACACCTTC.

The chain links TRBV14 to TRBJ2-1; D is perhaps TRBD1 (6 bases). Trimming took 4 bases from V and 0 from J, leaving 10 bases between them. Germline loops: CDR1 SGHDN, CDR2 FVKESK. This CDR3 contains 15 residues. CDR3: CASSLRGSSYNEQFF. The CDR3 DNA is TGTGCCAGCAGCCTCAGGGGAAGCTCCTACAATGAGCAGTTCTTC.

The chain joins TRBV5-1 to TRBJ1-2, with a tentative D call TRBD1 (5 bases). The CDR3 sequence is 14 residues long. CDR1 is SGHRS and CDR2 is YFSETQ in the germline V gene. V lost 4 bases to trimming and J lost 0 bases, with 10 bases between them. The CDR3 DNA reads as TGCGCCAGCAGCCCGGACACGTCTAACTATGGCTACACCTTC. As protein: CASSPDTSNYGYTF. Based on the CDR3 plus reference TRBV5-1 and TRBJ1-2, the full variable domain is KAGVTQTPRYLIKTRGQQVTLSCSPISGHRSVSWYQQTPGQGLQFLFEYFSETQRNKGNFPGRFSGRQFSNSRSEMNVSTLELGDSALYLCASSPDTSNYGYTFGSGTRLTVV.

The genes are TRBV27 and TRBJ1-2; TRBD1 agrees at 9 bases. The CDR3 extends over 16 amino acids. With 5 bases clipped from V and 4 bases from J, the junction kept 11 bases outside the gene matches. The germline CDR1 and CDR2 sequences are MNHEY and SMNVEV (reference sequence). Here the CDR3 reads CASSPQPGQGSYGYTF. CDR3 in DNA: TGTGCCAGCAGTCCGCAGCCGGGACAGGGAAGCTATGGCTACACCTTC.

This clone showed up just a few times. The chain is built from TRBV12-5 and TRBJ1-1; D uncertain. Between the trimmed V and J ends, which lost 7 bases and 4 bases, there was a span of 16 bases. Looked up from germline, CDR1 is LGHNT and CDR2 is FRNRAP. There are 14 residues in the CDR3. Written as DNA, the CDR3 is TGTGCTAGTGCCTTAGACATGACGAGCACTGAAGCTTTCTTT. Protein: CASALDMTSTEAFF.

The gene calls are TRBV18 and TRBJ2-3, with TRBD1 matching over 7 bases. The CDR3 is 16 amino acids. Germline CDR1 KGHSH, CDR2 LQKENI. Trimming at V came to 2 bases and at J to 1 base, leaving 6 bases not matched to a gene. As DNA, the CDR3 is TGTGCCAGCTCACCAGTAACGGGACAGCGCACAGATACGCAGTATTTT. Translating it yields CASSPVTGQRTDTQYF.

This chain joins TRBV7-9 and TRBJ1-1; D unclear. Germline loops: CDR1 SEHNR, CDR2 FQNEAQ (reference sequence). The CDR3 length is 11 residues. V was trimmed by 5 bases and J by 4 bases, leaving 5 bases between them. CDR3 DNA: TGTGCCAGCAGCCAATTCACTGAAGCTTTCTTT. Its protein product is CASSQFTEAFF.

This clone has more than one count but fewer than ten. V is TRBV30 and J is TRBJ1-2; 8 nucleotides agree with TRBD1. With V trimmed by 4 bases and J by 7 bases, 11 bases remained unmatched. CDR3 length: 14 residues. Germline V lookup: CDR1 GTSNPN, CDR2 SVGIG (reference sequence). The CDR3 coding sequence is TGTGCCTGGAATGAGGACAGGGTAATAAGTGGCTACACCTTC. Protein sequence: CAWNEDRVISGYTF.

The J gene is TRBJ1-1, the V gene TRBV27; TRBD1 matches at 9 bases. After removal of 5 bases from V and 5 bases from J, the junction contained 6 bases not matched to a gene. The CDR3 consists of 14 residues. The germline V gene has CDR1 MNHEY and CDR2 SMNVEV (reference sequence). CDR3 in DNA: TGTGCCAGCAGTATTTCGACAGGGGGTACTGAAGCTTTCTTT. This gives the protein CASSISTGGTEAFF.

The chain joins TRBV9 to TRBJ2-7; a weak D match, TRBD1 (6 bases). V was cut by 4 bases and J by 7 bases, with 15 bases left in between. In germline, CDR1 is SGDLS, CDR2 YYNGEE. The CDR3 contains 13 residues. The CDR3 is CASSPRGGREQYF. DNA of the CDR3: TGTGCCAGCAGCCCCAGAGGGGGTCGAGAGCAGTACTTC.

The DNA for the CDR3 is TGTGCCAGTACTCCGGGACAGTTGATCTCTGGAAACACCATATATTTT. Translation: CASTPGQLISGNTIYF. The chain uses TRBV19 and TRBJ1-3, with TRBD1 matching 7 bases. Germline CDR1 and CDR2: LNHDA and SQIVND (reference sequence). The CDR3 consists of 16 residues. Germline trimming cut 7 bases from V and 0 bases from J; bases unmatched to any gene: 9.